This T cell receptor (beta chain) was sequenced for a study of early T cells in non-severe SARS-CoV-2 infection (dated by TCRdb to the early 2020s). Regarding the study in general: Because TCR sequencing relied on bulk RNA taken from unsorted whole blood, pairing of alpha and beta chains was not possible. Paper-wide results and their limitations: Matching against VDJdb was skewed toward anti-spike CD8 responses, likely underestimated virus-specific expansions, and missed private and CD4 specificities.

Set within a cohort of healthcare workers in London, UK, this nested case-control study involved weekly PCR testing of nasopharyngeal swabs along with blood sampling. Healthcare workers were enrolled in the week of the UK lockdown, from 23 to 31 March 2020, and were followed every week for up to roughly 16 weeks. Worth noting for this clonotype: The specificity of this receptor is unknown. No much larger clonotype is one base removed from it; base qualities were not supplied.

Here V drops 3 bases and J drops 3 bases, and the junction holds 2 bases not matched to any gene. The germline V gene (reference sequence) supplies CDR1 SEHNR and CDR2 FQNEAQ. CDR3 length: 14 amino acids, cysteine to phenylalanine. The DNA shown is the 42-base CDR3, in frame from base 1. The library relied on 5' RACE. The data were produced on a NextSeq 500. To correct for sequencing error and PCR bias, the TCR library protocol tagged individual cDNA molecules with unique molecular identifiers. Both TCR alpha and beta chains were sequenced, and tight co-correlation was observed between alpha and beta sequence abundances in each sample. As for the authors' bioinformatics: Decombinator V4 was used to annotate the V gene, J gene and CDR3 of the TCR sequences. Expanded TCRs were defined as changing significantly between any two time points under a Poisson model with p below 0.0001. TCR abundances were normalised to the total number of TCRs sequenced per sample and expressed as counts per million. MAIT TCRs were defined by TRAV1-2 paired with TRAJ12, TRAJ20 or TRAJ33, and iNKT TCRs by TRAV10 paired with TRAJ18. A search of VDJdb, accessed on 1 November 2021, was run for TCRs annotated to CMV, EBV and SARS-CoV-2, with TCRs annotated for multiple antigens excluded. TCRdb reworked the public reads: Q25 trimming with fastp, MiXCR clone assembly, productive beta chains retained. Each entry merges the rows of one CDR3 protein and shows their most common DNA and genes. The V and J calls here are based on TCRdb, not the publication. In all, the sample holds about 29,000 distinct CDR3 sequences, and approximately 5.3% of those were seen once. Of the sample, 4% to 5.5% falls within the top ten clones.

Input material: whole blood. The sequence links TRBV7-9 to TRBJ2-3; TRBD1 lines up with 8 middle nucleotides. This clonotype originated in an adult who was a healthcare worker with PCR-confirmed SARS-CoV-2 infection or an uninfected control (not recorded which). The nucleotides read TGTGCCAGCAGCTTTGGACAGGGTACAGATACGCAGTATTTT. This is translated as CASSFGQGTDTQYF.